This paragraph reports one TCR beta chain. In germline, CDR1 is KGHSH, CDR2 LQKENI. Trimming took 3 bases from V and 6 from J, leaving 4 bases between them. The CDR3 runs 11 residues. The entry originates in a study of blood T cell repertoires in COVID-19. Study context: Samples representing acute and convalescent COVID-19 were sourced from the United States, Italy and Spain. PBMCs, B-cell-depleted T cells, or T cells provided the cDNA or gDNA that made up the material.

Source study methods: For nucleated cells, counts were estimated from reference gene primer amplification. Sequencing was performed with immunoSEQ multiplex PCR; in TCRdb, only in-frame clones are kept and a portion is missing. V and J calls plus clone size are reproduced from that table; the DNA served to infer D and trimming. The sample shows about 46,000 clones, approximately 90% of them seen only once. The source is a man in his fifties with acute or convalescent COVID-19. What was sequenced was peripheral blood. The chain employs TRBV18 and TRBJ2-3; D is unresolved. The CDR3 DNA sequence: TGTGCCAGCTCACCCGCGGATACGCAGTATTTT. Translating gives CASSPADTQYF.